This TCR beta chain was obtained from a study of CD8+ T cells in alopecia areata. Looking at the study overall: Treated patients took oral tofacitinib at 5 to 10 mg twice daily.

Treatment described: oral pan-JAK inhibitor, 5-10 mg twice daily. Reverse transcribed after extraction, RNA yielded cDNA as the sequencing template. Sequencing used immunoSEQ multiplex PCR; TCRdb keeps in-frame clones, though not all of them. The sample shows 200,000 to 250,000 clones, 50% to 70% of them seen only once. As regards this clone: What it binds is unknown.

The CDR3 is 15 amino acids. Germline CDR1 SGHTA, CDR2 FQGNSA. V lost 5 bases to trimming and J lost 6 bases; unmatched junction nucleotides: 8. The study's findings and limits: Normal-skin resident alphabeta T cells also appear among scalp sample sequences. Expanded CD8+ clones among the top 100, as well as scalp clonality, were significantly decreased by tofacitinib. Clonality was higher in lesional than normal scalp, especially in alopecia totalis/universalis.

The chain has TRBV7-2 and TRBJ1-5; 9 bases are shared with TRBD1. The clonotype originates from a human donor with alopecia areata. The sample in question was CD4+ T cells sorted from blood, obtained at week 4, from a patient treated with tofacitinib. The CDR3 reads CASSRDRGIAQPQHF. The CDR3, as DNA: TGTGCCAGCAGCAGAGACAGGGGGATAGCTCAGCCCCAGCATTTT.